A selection of T cell receptor beta chains follows, all from one sample in a study of blood T cell repertoires in COVID-19. Sequenced by immunoSEQ multiplex PCR; TCRdb stores in-frame clones only, minus some. The data hold 250,000 to 300,000 clones, with roughly nine tenths observed a single time. Sequenced input: peripheral blood. These receptors came from a woman aged 25 to 39 with COVID-19, enrolled during active disease. Both conserved end residues are part of each CDR3. The D gene is left open where the match is weak. A clone size is listed for some rows: how often the clone was seen (once, few, many), or a class if it is expanded.

abundance,v_gene,j_gene,d_gene,CDR3nt,CDR3aa
NA,TRBV5-4,TRBJ2-2,NA,TGTGCCAGCAGCTTGGAGAGTAACACCGGGGAGCTGTTTTTT,CASSLESNTGELFF
NA,TRBV27,TRBJ2-3,NA,TGTGCCAGCAGTTTACCGGGTATTTTCACAGATACGCAGTATTTT,CASSLPGIFTDTQYF
few,TRBV6-1,TRBJ1-2,NA,TGTGCCAGCAGTGAACCGGGAACGGATGGCTACACCTTC,CASSEPGTDGYTF
NA,TRBV6-5,TRBJ1-2,NA,TGTGCCAGCAGTAACAGGGAGGGTAACTATGGCTACACCTTC,CASSNREGNYGYTF
once,TRBV18,TRBJ1-2,TRBD1,TGTGCCAGCTCACCCGGACGACAGGGAACTGATGGCTACACCTTC,CASSPGRQGTDGYTF
NA,TRBV3-1/TRBV3-2,TRBJ2-1,TRBD2,TGTGCCAGCAGCTCCCGGCTAGGACTAGCGGGGGGGTACAATGAGCAGTTCTTC,CASSSRLGLAGGYNEQFF
NA,TRBV6-1,TRBJ2-3,TRBD2,TGTGCCAGCAGTGAATCTCTTACTAGCGGGGGAGATACGCAGTATTTT,CASSESLTSGGDTQYF
NA,TRBV5-1,TRBJ1-1,NA,TGCGCCAGCAGGAGGGATCTGAACACTGAAGCTTTCTTT,CASRRDLNTEAFF
NA,TRBV5-1,TRBJ2-7,NA,TGCGCCAGCAGCTCGCCGGACAGAGGAAAACCCTACGAGCAGTACTTC,CASSSPDRGKPYEQYF
few,TRBV18,TRBJ1-1,TRBD1,TGTGCCAGCTCGCCCAATAGGGACAGTGCTGAAGCTTTCTTT,CASSPNRDSAEAFF
NA,TRBV6-5,TRBJ1-6,NA,TGTGCCAGCAGGGGTACAGGGATTTCACCCCTCCACTTT,CASRGTGISPLHF
NA,TRBV28,TRBJ2-3,NA,TGTGCCAGCAGCCCGCGCCCAGATACGCAGTATTTT,CASSPRPDTQYF
once,TRBV29-1,TRBJ2-7,TRBD1,TGCAGCGTTGTTCCGGACAGGGGGTTTATCGAGCAGTACTTC,CSVVPDRGFIEQYF
NA,TRBV19,TRBJ1-1,NA,TGTGCCAGTAGTGTCACAGGGAACACTGAAGCTTTCTTT,CASSVTGNTEAFF
few,TRBV18,TRBJ1-3,NA,TGTGCCAGCTCACCACGCCCAGATCCCCCCATATATTTT,CASSPRPDPPIYF
NA,TRBV11-2,TRBJ2-7,TRBD1,TGTGCCAGCAGCTGGACAGGGAACGAGCAGTACTTC,CASSWTGNEQYF
NA,TRBV5-1,TRBJ1-1,TRBD1,TGCGCCAGCAGCCGACAGGGGATGGTCTTCATGGAACCTGAAGCTTTCTTT,CASSRQGMVFMEPEAFF
NA,TRBV19,TRBJ2-3,NA,TGTGCCAGTAGTATTCGAGGTGGGAGTACGCAGTATTTT,CASSIRGGSTQYF
NA,TRBV4-1,TRBJ2-2,NA,TGCGCCAGCAGCCGAGGACTCGGCACCGGGGAGCTGTTTTTT,CASSRGLGTGELFF
NA,TRBV6-2/TRBV6-3,TRBJ1-5,NA,TGTGCCAGCAGTTACTCGGGAGGGGCGGGTCAGCCCCAGCATTTT,CASSYSGGAGQPQHF
NA,TRBV4-1,TRBJ2-3,TRBD2,TGCGCCAGCAGCCAAGAGTTTCTAGCGGGGGGGAAATCTAACACAGATACGCAGTATTTT,CASSQEFLAGGKSNTDTQYF
few,TRBV3-1/TRBV3-2,TRBJ1-6,NA,TGTGCCAGCAGCCAAGGCCCGCTACCCCGTTCACCCCTCCACTTT,CASSQGPLPRSPLHF
NA,TRBV24-1,TRBJ2-2,NA,TGTGCCACCGGCCGAACAGCCCCCGACGGGGAGCTGTTTTTT,CATGRTAPDGELFF
few,TRBV9,TRBJ1-3,NA,TGTGCCAGCAGCGTAGGACAGGCGTTCTCTGGAAACACCATATATTTT,CASSVGQAFSGNTIYF
NA,TRBV24-1,TRBJ2-3,TRBD1,TGTGCCACCGGGGACAGAACTGGGCCTTCAGATACGCAGTATTTT,CATGDRTGPSDTQYF
NA,TRBV6-4,TRBJ1-2,NA,TGTGCCAGCAGCGAAACAGGGCACGGCTACACCTTC,CASSETGHGYTF
NA,TRBV6-5,TRBJ1-1,NA,TGTGCCAGCAGCAGGGATATGAACACTGAAGCTTTCTTT,CASSRDMNTEAFF
NA,TRBV15,TRBJ2-5,TRBD2,TGTGCCACCAGCAGATATTATAGCGGGACCCAAGAGACCCAGTACTTC,CATSRYYSGTQETQYF
NA,TRBV27,TRBJ2-1,TRBD2,TGTGCCAGCAGTCCCTCGTCGGGACTAGCGGGGGGGCCATGGTCCTACAATGAGCAGTTCTTC,CASSPSSGLAGGPWSYNEQFF
NA,TRBV11-2,TRBJ2-5,NA,TGTGCCAGCAGCTTAGATTATCGGTTCAGGGTCGAGACCCAGTACTTC,CASSLDYRFRVETQYF
NA,TRBV7-7,TRBJ2-3,TRBD2,TGTGCCAGCAGCCCTGGGACTAGCGGGGAGGATACGCAGTATTTT,CASSPGTSGEDTQYF
NA,TRBV3-1/TRBV3-2,TRBJ2-7,NA,TGTGCCAGCAGCCTCGGGATTCGCTCTCTCGAGCAGTACTTC,CASSLGIRSLEQYF
NA,TRBV5-8,TRBJ1-6,TRBD1,TGTGCCAGCAGCTCAGCGACAGGGGCACTAAATTCACCCCTCCACTTT,CASSSATGALNSPLHF
once,TRBV11-2,TRBJ2-5,NA,TGTGCCAGCAGCCCAAGTACAGGGGGGGTGAGGACCCAGTACTTC,CASSPSTGGVRTQYF
NA,TRBV7-8,TRBJ2-1,TRBD1,TGTGCCAGCAGCTTAGCGCTACAGGGGAGTGAGCAGTTCTTC,CASSLALQGSEQFF